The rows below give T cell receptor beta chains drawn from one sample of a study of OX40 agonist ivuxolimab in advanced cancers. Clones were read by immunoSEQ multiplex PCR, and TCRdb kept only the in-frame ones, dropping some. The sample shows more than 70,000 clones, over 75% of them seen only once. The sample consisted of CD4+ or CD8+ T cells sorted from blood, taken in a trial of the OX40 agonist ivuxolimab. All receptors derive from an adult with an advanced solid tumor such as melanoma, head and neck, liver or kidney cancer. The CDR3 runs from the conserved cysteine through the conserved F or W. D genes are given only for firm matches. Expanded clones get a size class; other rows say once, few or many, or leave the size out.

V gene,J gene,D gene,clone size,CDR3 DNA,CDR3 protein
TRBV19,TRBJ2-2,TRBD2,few,TGTGCCAGTAGTCTTGCCGGGAGGCGAACCGGGGAGCTGTTTTTT,CASSLAGRRTGELFF
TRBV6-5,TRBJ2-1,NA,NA,TGTGCCAGCAGTTACTCGTGGGACAACAATGAGCAGTTCTTC,CASSYSWDNNEQFF
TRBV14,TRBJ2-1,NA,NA,TGTGCCAGCAGCCAAGTCCAGGATGAGCAGTTCTTC,CASSQVQDEQFF
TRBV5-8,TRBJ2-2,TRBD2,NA,TGTGCCAGCAGCCTGGGACTAGCAGACACCGGGGAGCTGTTTTTT,CASSLGLADTGELFF
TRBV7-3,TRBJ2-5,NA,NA,TGTGCCAGCAGCCCAGGACAGCAAGAGACCCAGTACTTC,CASSPGQQETQYF
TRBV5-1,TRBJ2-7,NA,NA,TGCGCCAGCAGCAGCGGACAGCCTTTTTCCTACGAGCAGTACTTC,CASSSGQPFSYEQYF
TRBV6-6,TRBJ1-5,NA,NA,TGTGCCAGCAGTTACTCGGTCTATCAGCCCCAGCATTTT,CASSYSVYQPQHF
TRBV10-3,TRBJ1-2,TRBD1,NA,TGTGCCATCAGTGAGTCGGCCGGGACAGGGACGGACGGCTACACCTTC,CAISESAGTGTDGYTF
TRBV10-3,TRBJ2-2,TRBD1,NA,TGTGCCATCCCAGGGACAGCAACCGGGGAGCTGTTTTTT,CAIPGTATGELFF
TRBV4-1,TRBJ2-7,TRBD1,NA,TGCGCCAGCAGCCAAGTGGGGACAGTTAGCTCCTACGAGCAGTACTTC,CASSQVGTVSSYEQYF
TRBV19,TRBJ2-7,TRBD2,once,TGTGCCAGTAGTAATCTAGCGGGAGGGTTCTACGAGCAGTACTTC,CASSNLAGGFYEQYF
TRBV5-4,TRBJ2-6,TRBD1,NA,TGTGCCAGCAGCCAAGATACAGGGGGAGGGGCCAACGTCCTGACTTTC,CASSQDTGGGANVLTF
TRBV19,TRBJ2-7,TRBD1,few,TGTGCCAGTAGGACGATGAGGGGACAGGGAACCTACGAGCAGTACTTC,CASRTMRGQGTYEQYF
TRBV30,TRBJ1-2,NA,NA,TGTGCCTGGAATTTAGGGGTTCTCGACTATGGCTACACCTTC,CAWNLGVLDYGYTF
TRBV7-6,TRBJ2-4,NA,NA,TGTGCCAGCAGCCCAAGTGTTGAAAAAAACATTCAGTACTTC,CASSPSVEKNIQYF
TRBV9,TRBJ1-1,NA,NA,TGTGCCAGCAGCGTAGGGGGAGCCCAGAACACTGAAGCTTTCTTT,CASSVGGAQNTEAFF
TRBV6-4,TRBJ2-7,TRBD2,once,TGTGCCAGCAGTGGCGGGAGGGCCAACGAGCAGTACTTC,CASSGGRANEQYF
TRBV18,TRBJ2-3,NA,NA,TGTGCCACCATCTTCCAGACAGATACGCAGTATTTT,CATIFQTDTQYF
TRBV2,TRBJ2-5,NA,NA,TGTGCCAGCATTAAGCCGCAGTACCAAGAGACCCAGTACTTC,CASIKPQYQETQYF
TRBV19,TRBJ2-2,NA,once,TGTGCCAGTATTCCAGGGCATATCGCGAACACCGGGGAGCTGTTTTTT,CASIPGHIANTGELFF
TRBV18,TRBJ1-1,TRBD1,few,TGTGCCACCACCCGGGACAGGGCCACTGAAGCTTTCTTT,CATTRDRATEAFF
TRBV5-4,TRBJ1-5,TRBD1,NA,TGTGCCAGCAGCTTGGGAGGGGGCGAGCAGCCCCAGCATTTT,CASSLGGGEQPQHF
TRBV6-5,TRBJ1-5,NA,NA,TGTGCCAGCAGTTACTTAAATTGGGAACAGCCCCAGCATTTT,CASSYLNWEQPQHF
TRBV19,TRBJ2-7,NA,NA,TGTGCCAGTAGTATGGTTGGGGACTCCTACGAGCAGTACTTC,CASSMVGDSYEQYF
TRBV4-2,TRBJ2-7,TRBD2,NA,TGTGCCAGCAGCCAAGGGACTAGCTGGAACTACGAGCAGTACTTC,CASSQGTSWNYEQYF
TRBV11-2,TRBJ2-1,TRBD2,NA,TGTGCCAGCAGCTTAGTGGTTGGGACTAGCGGGAGGAATGAGCAGTTCTTC,CASSLVVGTSGRNEQFF
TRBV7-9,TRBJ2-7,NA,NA,TGTGCCAGCAGCTTAGCTAGCGGACTCTACGAGCAGTACTTC,CASSLASGLYEQYF
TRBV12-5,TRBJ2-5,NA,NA,TGTGCTAGTGGTTTGGAGGAGACCCAGTACTTC,CASGLEETQYF
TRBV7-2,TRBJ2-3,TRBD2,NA,TGTGCCAGCAGGCCGGGACTAGCGTCCGCAGATACGCAGTATTTT,CASRPGLASADTQYF
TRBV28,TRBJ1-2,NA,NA,TGTGCCAGCAGCTATGGGGATTATGGCTACACCTTC,CASSYGDYGYTF
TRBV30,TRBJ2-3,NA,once,TGTCCTCCGATAGCTCCGGATACGCAGTATTTT,CPPIAPDTQYF
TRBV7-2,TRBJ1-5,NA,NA,TGTGCCAGCAGCTTAGGGGCAGGAGGTTATCAGCCCCAGCATTTT,CASSLGAGGYQPQHF
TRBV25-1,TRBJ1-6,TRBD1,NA,TGTGCCAGCAGTGCTTCAGGGGGCTACTATAATTCACCCCTCCACTTT,CASSASGGYYNSPLHF
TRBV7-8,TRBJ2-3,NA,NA,TGTGCCAGCAGCCCCTTGGGCACAGATACGCAGTATTTT,CASSPLGTDTQYF
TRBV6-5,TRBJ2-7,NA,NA,TGTGCCAGCAGTCAACTCAACTACGAGCAGTACTTC,CASSQLNYEQYF
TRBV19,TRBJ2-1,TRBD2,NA,TGTGCCAGTAGTGCCCGGGGAGCGGGAGGGATCAATGAGCAGTTCTTC,CASSARGAGGINEQFF
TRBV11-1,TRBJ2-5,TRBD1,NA,TGTGCCAGCAGCTTAAGACAGGGGGCTGGGGAGACCCAGTACTTC,CASSLRQGAGETQYF
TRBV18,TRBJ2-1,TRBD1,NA,TGTGCCAGCTCACCATGGGACAGGGGTGGCAATGAGCAGTTCTTC,CASSPWDRGGNEQFF
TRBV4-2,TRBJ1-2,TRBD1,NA,TGTGCCAGCAGCTTGACCGGGACAGGGGGCGCTTGGTATGGCTACACCTTC,CASSLTGTGGAWYGYTF
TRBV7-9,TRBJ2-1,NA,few,TGTGCCAGCAGCTTGAGACAGGTCGATGAGCAGTTCTTC,CASSLRQVDEQFF